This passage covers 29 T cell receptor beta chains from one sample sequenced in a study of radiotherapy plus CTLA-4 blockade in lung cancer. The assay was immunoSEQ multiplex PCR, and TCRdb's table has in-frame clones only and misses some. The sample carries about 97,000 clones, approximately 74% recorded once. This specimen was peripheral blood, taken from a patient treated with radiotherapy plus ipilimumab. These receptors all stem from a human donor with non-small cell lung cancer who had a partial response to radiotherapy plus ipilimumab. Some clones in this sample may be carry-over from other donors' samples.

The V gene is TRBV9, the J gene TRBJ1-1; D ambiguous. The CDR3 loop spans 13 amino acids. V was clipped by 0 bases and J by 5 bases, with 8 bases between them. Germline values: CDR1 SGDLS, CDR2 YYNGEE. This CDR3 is CASSVAGSTEAFF. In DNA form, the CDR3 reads TGTGCCAGCAGCGTAGCTGGCTCAACTGAAGCTTTCTTT.

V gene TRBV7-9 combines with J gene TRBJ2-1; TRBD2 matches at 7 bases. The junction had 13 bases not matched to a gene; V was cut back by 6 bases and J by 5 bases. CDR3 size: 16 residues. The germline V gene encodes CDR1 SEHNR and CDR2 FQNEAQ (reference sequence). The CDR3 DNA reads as TGTGCCAGCAGTCGAGGGGCGGTAGCGGGCAACAATGAGCAGTTCTTC. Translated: CASSRGAVAGNNEQFF. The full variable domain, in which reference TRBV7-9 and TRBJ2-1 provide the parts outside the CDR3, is DTGVSQNPRHKITKRGQNVTFRCDPISEHNRLYWYRQTLGQGPEFLTYFQNEAQLEKSRLLSDRFSAERPKGSFSTLEIQRTEQGDSAMYLCASSRGAVAGNNEQFFGPGTRLTVL.

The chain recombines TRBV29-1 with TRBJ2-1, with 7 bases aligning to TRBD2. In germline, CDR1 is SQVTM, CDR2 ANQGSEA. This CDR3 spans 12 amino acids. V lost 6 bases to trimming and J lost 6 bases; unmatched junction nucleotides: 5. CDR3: CSVKWGGNEQFF. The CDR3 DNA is TGCAGCGTCAAATGGGGGGGCAATGAGCAGTTCTTC.

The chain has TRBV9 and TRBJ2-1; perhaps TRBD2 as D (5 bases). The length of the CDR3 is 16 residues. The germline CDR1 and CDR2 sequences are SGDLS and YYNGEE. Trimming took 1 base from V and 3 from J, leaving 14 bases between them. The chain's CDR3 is CASSVTTRTDYNEQFF. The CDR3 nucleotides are TGTGCCAGCAGCGTAACGACACGGACTGACTACAATGAGCAGTTCTTC.

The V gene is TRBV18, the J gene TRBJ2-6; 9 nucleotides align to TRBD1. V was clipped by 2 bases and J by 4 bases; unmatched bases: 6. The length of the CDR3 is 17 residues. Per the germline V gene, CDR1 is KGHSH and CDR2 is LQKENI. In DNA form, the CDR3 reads TGTGCCAGCTCACCAAGTCCGGGACAGGGCGGGGCCAACGTCCTGACTTTC. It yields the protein CASSPSPGQGGANVLTF.

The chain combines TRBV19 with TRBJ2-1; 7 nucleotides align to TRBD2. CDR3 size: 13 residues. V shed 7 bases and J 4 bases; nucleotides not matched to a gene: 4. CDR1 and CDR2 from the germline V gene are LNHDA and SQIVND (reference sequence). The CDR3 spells CASTSGAYNEQFF. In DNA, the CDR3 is TGTGCCAGTACGAGCGGGGCGTACAATGAGCAGTTCTTC.

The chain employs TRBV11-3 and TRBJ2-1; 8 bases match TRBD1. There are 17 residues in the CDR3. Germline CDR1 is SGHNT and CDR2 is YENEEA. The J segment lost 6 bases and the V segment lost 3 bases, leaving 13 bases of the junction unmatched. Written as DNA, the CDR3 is TGTGCCAGCAGCTTCTGGTCGCAGGGGGCCAGCGGCAATGAGCAGTTCTTC. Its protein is CASSFWSQGASGNEQFF.

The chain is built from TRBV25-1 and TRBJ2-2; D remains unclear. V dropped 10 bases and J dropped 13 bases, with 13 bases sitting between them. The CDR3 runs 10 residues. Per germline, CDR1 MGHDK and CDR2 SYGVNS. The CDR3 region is CANSVAMLFF. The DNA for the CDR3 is TGTGCCAACTCGGTAGCCATGCTGTTTTTT.

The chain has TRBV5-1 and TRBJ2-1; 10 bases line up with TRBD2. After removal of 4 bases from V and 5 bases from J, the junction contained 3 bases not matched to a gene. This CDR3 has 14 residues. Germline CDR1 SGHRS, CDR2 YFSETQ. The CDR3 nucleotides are TGCGCCAGCAGCCGGACTAGCGGAGACAATGAGCAGTTCTTC. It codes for CASSRTSGDNEQFF.

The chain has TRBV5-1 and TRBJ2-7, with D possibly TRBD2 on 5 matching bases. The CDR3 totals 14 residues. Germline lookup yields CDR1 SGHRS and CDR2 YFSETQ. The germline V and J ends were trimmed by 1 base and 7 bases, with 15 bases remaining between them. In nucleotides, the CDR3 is TGCGCCAGCAGCTTGAGGTTGAGCGAGGGTGAGCAGTACTTC. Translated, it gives CASSLRLSEGEQYF.

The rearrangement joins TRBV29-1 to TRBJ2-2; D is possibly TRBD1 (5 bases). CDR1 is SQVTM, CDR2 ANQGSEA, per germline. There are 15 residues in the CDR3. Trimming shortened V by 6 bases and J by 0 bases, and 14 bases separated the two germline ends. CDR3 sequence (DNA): TGCAGCGTAGGTGGGGCTTCGGCGAACACCGGGGAGCTGTTTTTT. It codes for CSVGGASANTGELFF.

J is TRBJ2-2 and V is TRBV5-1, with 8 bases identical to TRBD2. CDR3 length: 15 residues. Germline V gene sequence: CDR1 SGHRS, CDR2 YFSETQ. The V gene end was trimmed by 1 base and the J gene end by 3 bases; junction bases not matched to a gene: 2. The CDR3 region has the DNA TGCGCCAGCAGCTTGACGGGAGGGGACACCGGGGAGCTGTTTTTT. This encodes CASSLTGGDTGELFF.

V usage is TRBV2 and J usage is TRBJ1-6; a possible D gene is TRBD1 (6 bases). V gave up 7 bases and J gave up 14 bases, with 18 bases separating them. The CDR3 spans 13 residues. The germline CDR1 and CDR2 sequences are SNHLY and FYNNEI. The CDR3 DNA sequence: TGTGCCAGCATGTGGCAGGGGCAGAGATCCCTCCACTTT. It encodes CASMWQGQRSLHF.

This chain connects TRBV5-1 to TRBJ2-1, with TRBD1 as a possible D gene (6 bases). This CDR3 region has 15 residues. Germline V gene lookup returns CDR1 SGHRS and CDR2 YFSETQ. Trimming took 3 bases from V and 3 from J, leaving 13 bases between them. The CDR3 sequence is CASSYGTQNYNEQFF. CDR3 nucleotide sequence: TGCGCCAGCAGCTACGGGACACAGAACTACAATGAGCAGTTCTTC.

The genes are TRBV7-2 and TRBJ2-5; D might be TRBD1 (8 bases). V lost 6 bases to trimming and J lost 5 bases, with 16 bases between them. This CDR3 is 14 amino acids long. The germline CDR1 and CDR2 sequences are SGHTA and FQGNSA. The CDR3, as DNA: TGTGCCAGCAGAGCGGGACAGGTTATGGAGACCCAGTACTTC. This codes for CASRAGQVMETQYF.

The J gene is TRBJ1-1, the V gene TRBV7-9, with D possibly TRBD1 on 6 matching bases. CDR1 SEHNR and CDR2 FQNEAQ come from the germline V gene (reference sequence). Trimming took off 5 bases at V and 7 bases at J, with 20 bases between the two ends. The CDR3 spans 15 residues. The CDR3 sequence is CASSRVGGDLLEAFF. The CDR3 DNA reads TGTGCCAGCAGCAGAGTTGGGGGCGACCTCCTTGAAGCTTTCTTT.

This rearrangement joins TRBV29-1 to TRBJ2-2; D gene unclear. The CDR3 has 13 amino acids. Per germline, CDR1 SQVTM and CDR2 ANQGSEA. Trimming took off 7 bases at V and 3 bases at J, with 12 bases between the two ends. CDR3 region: CSARVTDTGELFF. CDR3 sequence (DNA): TGCAGCGCCCGGGTGACCGACACCGGGGAGCTGTTTTTT.

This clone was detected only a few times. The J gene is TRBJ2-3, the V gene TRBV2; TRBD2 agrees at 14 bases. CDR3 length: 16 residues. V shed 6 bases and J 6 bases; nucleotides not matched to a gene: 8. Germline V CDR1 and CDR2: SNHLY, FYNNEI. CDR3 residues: CASREGLAGEVDTQYF. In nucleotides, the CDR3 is TGTGCCAGCAGGGAGGGACTAGCGGGAGAAGTGGATACGCAGTATTTT.

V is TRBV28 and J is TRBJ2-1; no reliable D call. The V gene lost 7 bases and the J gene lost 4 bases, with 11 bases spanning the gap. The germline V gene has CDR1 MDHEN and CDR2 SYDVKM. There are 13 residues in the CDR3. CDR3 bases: TGTGCCAGCACGAACGGTGGTTACAATGAGCAGTTCTTC. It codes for CASTNGGYNEQFF. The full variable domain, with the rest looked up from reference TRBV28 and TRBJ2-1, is DVKVTQSSRYLVKRTGEKVFLECVQDMDHENMFWYRQDPGLGLRLIYFSYDVKMKEKGDIPEGYSVSREKKERFSLILESASTNQTSMYLCASTNGGYNEQFFGPGTRLTVL.

CDR3 nucleotide sequence: TGTGCCAGCAGCTTATTTAGCGGGAGGGGTAGCACAGATACGCAGTATTTT. Protein product: CASSLFSGRGSTDTQYF. The genes are TRBV7-8 and TRBJ2-3, with 11 bases lining up with TRBD2. The CDR3 consists of 17 residues. Per germline, CDR1 SGHVS and CDR2 FQNEAQ. V was pared by 2 bases and J by 0 bases, with 4 bases of the junction left unmatched.

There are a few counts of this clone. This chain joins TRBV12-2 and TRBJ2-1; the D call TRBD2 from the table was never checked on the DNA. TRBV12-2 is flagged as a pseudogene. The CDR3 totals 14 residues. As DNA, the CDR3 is TGTGCAAGTCGCTTAGTTTGCGGTAATGGTGAGCAGTTCTTC. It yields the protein CASRLVCGNGEQFF.

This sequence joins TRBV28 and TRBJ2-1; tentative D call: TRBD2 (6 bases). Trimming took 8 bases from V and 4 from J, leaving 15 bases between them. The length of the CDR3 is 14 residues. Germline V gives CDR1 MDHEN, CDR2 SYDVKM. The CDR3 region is CASLGGAPYNEQFF. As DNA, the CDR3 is TGTGCCAGCTTAGGAGGGGCCCCTTACAATGAGCAGTTCTTC.

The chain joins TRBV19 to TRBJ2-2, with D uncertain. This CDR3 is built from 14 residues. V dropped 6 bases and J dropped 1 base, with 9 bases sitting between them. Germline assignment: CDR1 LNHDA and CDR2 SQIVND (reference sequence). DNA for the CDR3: TGTGCCAGTAGAGGCAGGTGGAACACCGGGGAGCTGTTTTTT. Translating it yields CASRGRWNTGELFF.

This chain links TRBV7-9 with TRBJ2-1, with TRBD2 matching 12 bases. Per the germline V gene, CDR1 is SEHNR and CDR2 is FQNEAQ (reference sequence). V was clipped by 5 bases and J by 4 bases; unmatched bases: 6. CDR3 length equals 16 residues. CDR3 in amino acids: CASSGRLAGEYNEQFF. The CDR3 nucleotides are TGTGCCAGCAGCGGGCGACTAGCGGGGGAGTACAATGAGCAGTTCTTC. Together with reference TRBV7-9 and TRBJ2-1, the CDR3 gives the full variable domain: DTGVSQNPRHKITKRGQNVTFRCDPISEHNRLYWYRQTLGQGPEFLTYFQNEAQLEKSRLLSDRFSAERPKGSFSTLEIQRTEQGDSAMYLCASSGRLAGEYNEQFFGPGTRLTVL.

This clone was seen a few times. The CDR3, as DNA: TGTGCCAGTAGGACACAGGGGAACTATGGCTACACCTTC. Protein sequence: CASRTQGNYGYTF. The chain is built from TRBV19 and TRBJ1-2; TRBD1 agrees at 7 bases. The CDR3 consists of 13 residues. The germline V gene has CDR1 LNHDA and CDR2 SQIVND (reference sequence). Trimming at V came to 6 bases and at J to 2 bases, leaving 3 bases not matched to a gene.

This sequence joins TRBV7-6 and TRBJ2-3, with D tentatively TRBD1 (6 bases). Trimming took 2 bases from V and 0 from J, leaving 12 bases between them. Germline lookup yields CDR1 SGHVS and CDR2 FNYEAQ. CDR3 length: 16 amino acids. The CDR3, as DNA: TGTGCCAGCAGCTTATTAGACAGGCCTAGCACAGATACGCAGTATTTT. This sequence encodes CASSLLDRPSTDTQYF.

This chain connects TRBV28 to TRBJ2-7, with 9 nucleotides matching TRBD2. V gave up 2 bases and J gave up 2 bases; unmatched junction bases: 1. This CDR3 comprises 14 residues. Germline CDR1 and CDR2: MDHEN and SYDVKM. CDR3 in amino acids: CASSLPSGAYEQYF. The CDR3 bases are TGTGCCAGCAGTTTACCTAGCGGGGCCTACGAGCAGTACTTC.

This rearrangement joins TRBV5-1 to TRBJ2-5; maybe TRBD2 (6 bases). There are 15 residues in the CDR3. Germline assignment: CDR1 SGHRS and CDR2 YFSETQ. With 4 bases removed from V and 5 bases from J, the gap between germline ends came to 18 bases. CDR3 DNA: TGCGCCAGCAGCCACGTGGTCGGAGGGAGGGAGACCCAGTACTTC. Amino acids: CASSHVVGGRETQYF.

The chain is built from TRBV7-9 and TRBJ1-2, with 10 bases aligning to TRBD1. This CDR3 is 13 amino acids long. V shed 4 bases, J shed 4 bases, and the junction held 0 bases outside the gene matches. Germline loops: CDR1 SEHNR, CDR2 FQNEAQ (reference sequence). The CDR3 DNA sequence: TGTGCCAGCAGCTGGGACAGGGGCTATGGCTACACCTTC. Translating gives CASSWDRGYGYTF.